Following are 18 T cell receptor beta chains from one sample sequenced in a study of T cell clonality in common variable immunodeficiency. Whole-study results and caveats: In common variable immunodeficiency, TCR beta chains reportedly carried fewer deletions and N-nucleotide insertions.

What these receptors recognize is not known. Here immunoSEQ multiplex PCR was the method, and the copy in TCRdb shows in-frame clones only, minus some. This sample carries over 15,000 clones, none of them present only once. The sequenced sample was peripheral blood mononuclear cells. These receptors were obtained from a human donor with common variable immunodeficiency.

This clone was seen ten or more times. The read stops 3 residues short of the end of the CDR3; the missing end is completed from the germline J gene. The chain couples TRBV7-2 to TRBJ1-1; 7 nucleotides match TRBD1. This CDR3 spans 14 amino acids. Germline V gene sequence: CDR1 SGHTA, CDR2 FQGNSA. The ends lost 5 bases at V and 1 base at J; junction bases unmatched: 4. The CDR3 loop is CASSPRDRNTEAFF. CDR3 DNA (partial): TGTGCCAGCAGCCCACGGGACAGGAACACTGAA.

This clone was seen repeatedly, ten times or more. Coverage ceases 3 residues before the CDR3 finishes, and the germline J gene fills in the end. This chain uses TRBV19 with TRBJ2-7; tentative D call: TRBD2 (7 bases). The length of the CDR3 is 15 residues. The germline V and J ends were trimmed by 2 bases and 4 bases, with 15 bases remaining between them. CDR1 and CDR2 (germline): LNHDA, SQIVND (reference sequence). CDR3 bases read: TGTGCCAGTAGTATATCCGGGGGGACATGGTACGAG. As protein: CASSISGGTWYE. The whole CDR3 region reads CASSISGGTWYEQYF. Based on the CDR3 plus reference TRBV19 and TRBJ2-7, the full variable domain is DGGITQSPKYLFRKEGQNVTLSCEQNLNHDAMYWYRQDPGQGLRLIYYSQIVNDFQKGDIAEGYSVSREKKESFPLTVTSAQKNPTAFYLCASSISGGTWYEQYFGPGTRLTVT.

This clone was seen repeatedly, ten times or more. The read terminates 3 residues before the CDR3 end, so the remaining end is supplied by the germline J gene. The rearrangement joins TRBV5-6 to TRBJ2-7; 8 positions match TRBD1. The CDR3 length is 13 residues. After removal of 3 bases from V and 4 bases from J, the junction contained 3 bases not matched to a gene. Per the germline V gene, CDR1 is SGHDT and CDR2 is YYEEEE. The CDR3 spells CASSSDRGYEQYF. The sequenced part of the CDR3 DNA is TGTGCCAGCAGCTCAGACAGGGGTTACGAG.

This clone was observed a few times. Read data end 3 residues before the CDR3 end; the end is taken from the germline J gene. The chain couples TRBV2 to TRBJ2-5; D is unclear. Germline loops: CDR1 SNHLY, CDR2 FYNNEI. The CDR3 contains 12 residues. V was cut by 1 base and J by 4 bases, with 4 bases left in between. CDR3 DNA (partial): TGTGCCAGCAGTGAAGAGGGAGAGACC. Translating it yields CASSEEGET. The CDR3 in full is CASSEEGETQYF.

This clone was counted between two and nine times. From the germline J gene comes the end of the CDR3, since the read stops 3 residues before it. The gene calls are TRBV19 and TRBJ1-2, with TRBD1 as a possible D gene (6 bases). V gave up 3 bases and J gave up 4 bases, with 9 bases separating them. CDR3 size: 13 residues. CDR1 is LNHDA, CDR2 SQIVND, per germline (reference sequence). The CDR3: CASSMAGAYGYTF. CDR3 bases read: TGTGCCAGTAGTATGGCAGGGGCCTATGGC.

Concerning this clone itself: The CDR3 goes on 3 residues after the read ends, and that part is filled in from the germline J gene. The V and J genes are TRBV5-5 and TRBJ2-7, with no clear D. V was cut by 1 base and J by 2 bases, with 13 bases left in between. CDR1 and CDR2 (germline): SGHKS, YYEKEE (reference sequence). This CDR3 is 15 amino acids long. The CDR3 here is CASSLTDHVAYEQYF. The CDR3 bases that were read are TGTGCCAGCAGCTTGACAGACCATGTGGCCTACGAG.

The CDR3 loop reads CASSPRTGYGAFF. The CDR3 bases that were read are TGTGCCAGCAGCCCCCGGACAGGGTATGGA. The gene calls are TRBV11-1 and TRBJ1-1; 8 bases match TRBD1. The CDR3 extends 3 residues past the end of the read, so its final part is completed from the germline J gene. Germline-derived CDR1 and CDR2 are SGHAT and FQDESV (reference sequence). This CDR3 is built from 13 residues.

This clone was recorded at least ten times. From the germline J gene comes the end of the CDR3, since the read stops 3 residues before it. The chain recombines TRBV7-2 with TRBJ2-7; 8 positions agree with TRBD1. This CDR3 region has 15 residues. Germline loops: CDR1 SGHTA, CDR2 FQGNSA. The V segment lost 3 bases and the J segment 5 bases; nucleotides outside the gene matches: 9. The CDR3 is CASSFYRGAMDEQYF. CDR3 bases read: TGTGCCAGCAGCTTTTACAGGGGGGCAATGGACGAG.

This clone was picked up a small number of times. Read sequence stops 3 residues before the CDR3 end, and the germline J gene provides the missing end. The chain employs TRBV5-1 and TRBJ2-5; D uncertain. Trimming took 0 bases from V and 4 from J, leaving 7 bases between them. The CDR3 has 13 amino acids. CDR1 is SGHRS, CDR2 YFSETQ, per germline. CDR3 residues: CASSLDPGETQYF. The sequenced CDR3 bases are TGCGCCAGCAGCTTGGATCCCGGAGAGACC.

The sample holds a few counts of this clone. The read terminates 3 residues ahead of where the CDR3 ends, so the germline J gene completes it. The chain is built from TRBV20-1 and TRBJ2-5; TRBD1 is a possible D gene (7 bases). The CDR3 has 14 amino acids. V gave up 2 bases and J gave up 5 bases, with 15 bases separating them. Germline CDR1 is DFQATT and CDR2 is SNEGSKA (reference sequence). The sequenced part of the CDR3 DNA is TGCAGTGCTAGATCGGAGGGGGCCGGGGAGACC. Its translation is CSARSEGAGET. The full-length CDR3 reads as CSARSEGAGETQYF.

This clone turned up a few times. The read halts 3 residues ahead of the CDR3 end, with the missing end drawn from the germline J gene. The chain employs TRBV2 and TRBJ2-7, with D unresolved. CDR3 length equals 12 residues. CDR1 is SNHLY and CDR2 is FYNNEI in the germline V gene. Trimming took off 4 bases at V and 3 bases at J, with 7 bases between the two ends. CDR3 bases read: TGTGCCAGCAGTGTAGAGCTCTACGAG. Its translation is CASSVELYE. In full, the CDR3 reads CASSVELYEQYF.

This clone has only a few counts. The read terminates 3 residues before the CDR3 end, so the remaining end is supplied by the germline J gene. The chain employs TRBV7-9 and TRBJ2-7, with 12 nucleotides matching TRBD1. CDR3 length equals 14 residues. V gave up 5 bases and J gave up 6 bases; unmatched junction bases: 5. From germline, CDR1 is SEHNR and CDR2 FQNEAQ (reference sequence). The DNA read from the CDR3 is TGTGCCAGCAGCCCCGGGACAGGGGGCAGCGAG. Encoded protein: CASSPGTGGSE. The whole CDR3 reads CASSPGTGGSEQYF. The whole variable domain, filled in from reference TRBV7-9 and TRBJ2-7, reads DTGVSQNPRHKITKRGQNVTFRCDPISEHNRLYWYRQTLGQGPEFLTYFQNEAQLEKSRLLSDRFSAERPKGSFSTLEIQRTEQGDSAMYLCASSPGTGGSEQYFGPGTRLTVT.

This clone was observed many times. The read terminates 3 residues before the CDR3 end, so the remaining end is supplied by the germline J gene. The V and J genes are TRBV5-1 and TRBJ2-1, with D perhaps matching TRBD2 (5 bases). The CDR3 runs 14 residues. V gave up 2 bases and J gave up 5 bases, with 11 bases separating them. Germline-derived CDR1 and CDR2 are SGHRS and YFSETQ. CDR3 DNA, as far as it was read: TGCGCCAGCAGCTTCCGGGGATTCGACAATGAG. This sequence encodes CASSFRGFDNE. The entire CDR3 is CASSFRGFDNEQFF.

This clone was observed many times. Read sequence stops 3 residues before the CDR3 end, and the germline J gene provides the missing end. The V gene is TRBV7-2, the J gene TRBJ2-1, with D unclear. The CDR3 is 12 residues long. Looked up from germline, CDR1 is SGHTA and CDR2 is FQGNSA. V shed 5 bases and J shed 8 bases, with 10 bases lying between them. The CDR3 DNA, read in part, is TGTGCCAGCAGCCCCCTGCGTTATGAG. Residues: CASSPLRYE. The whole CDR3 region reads CASSPLRYEQFF.

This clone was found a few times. Partial CDR3 DNA: TGTGCCAGCAGACCCCCTATAGTGGAGACC. Its translation: CASRPPIVET. The entire CDR3 sequence reads CASRPPIVETQYF. The genes are TRBV6-2 or TRBV6-3 and TRBJ2-5, with D unresolved. The read comes to an end 3 residues before the CDR3 does, leaving the germline J gene to fill in the end. The germline V gene encodes CDR1 MNHEY and CDR2 SVGEGT. V lost 6 bases, J lost 5 bases, and 13 bases lay in between. This CDR3 is built from 13 residues.

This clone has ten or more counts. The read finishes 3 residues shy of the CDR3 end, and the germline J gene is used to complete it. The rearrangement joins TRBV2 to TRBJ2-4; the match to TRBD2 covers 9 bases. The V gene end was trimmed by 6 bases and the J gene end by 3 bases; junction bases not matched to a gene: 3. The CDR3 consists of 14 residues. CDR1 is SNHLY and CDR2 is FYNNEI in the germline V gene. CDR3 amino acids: CASRSRGGKNIQYF. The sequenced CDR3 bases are TGTGCCAGCAGGTCGCGGGGGGGCAAAAACATT.

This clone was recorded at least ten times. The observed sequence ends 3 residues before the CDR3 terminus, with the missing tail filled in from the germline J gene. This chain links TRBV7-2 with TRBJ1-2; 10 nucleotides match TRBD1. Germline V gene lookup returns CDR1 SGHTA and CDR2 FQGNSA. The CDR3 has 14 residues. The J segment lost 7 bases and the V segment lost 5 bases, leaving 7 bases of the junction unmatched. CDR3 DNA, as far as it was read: TGTGCCAGCAGCACCGGGACAGGGGAAAGTGGC. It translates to CASSTGTGESG. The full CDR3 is CASSTGTGESGYTF.

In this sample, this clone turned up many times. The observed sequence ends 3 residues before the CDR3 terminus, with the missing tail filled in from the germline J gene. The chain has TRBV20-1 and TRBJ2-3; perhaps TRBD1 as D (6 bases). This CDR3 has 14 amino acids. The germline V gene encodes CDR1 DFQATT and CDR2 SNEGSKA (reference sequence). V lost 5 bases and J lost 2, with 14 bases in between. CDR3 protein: CSALEGGPTDTQYF. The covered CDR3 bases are TGCAGTGCTTTAGAAGGGGGACCCACAGATACG.